The T cell receptor beta chain described here comes from a study of OX40 agonist ivuxolimab in advanced cancers. Study at large: Three partial responders included one hepatocellular carcinoma patient and two cutaneous melanoma patients.

A note on this clone: Antigen specificity is unknown.

The CDR3 has 19 residues. Losses at the gene ends were 5 bases for V and 1 base for J; bases not matched to a gene: 18. Germline assignment: CDR1 GTSNPN and CDR2 SVGIG (reference sequence). Libraries were prepared by immunoSEQ multiplex PCR; TCRdb keeps only in-frame clonotypes and omits some of them. This sample has tens of thousands of clones, with about 90% found just once. Blood sampling took place at baseline, cycle 4 day 1, and cycle 7 day 1. Notes on the study in general: Antigen specificity was not determined for the expanded peripheral T cells.

This chain uses TRBV30 with TRBJ2-3; TRBD2 matches 10 bases. The clonotype was recovered from an adult with an advanced solid tumor such as melanoma, head and neck, liver or kidney cancer. Sample: CD4+ or CD8+ T cells sorted from blood, taken in a trial of the OX40 agonist ivuxolimab. CDR3 in DNA: TGTGCCTGGCGCGGGCTGTATAGCGGGAGGAGGGCCGGCACAGATACGCAGTATTTT. As protein: CAWRGLYSGRRAGTDTQYF. The variable domain in full, with the rest retrieved from reference TRBV30 and TRBJ2-3, is SQTIHQWPATLVQPVGSPLSLECTVEGTSNPNLYWYRQAAGRGLQLLFYSVGIGQISSEVPQNLSASRPQDRQFILSSKKLLLSDSGFYLCAWRGLYSGRRAGTDTQYFGPGTRLTVL.